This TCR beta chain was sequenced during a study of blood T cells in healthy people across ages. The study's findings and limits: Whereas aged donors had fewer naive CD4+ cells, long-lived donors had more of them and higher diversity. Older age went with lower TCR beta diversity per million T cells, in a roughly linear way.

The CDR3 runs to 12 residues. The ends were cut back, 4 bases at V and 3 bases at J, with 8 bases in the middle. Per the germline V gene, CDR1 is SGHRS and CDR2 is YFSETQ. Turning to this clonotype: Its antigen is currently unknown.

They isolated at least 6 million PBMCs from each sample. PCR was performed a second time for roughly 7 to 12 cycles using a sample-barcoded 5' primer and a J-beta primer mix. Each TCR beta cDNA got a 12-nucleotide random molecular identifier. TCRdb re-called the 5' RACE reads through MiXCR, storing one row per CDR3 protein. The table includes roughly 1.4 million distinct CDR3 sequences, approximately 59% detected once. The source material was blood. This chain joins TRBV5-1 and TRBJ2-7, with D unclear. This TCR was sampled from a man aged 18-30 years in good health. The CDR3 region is CASSAEFYEQYF. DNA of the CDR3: TGCGCCAGCAGCGCAGAGTTCTACGAGCAGTACTTC.